A single sample is the source of the 28 T cell receptor beta chains below, sequenced in a study of cytotoxic CD8 clonotypes in ibrutinib-treated CLL. Clones were sequenced by immunoSEQ multiplex PCR, and TCRdb holds only the in-frame ones, with some missing. The profile covers 40,000 to 60,000 clones, with around 53% appearing a single time and 30% to 35% taken by the ten largest. Sample: PBMCs, taken after 12 months of ibrutinib treatment. The receptors were sampled from a human donor with chronic lymphocytic leukemia.

This clone appeared a few times. The gene calls are TRBV6-4 and TRBJ2-1, with D possibly matching TRBD2 (6 bases). The CDR3 has 13 amino acids. Per the germline V gene, CDR1 is MRHNA and CDR2 is SNTAGT. V was shortened by 6 bases and J by 6 bases, with 12 bases between the two germline ends. The CDR3 sequence is CASSQTGSNEQFF. The CDR3 DNA sequence: TGTGCCAGCAGCCAAACCGGGAGCAATGAGCAGTTCTTC.

This clone was detected once. CDR3 in DNA: TGTGCCACCAGTCCCGACAGGGCTGGAAACACCATATATTTT. Translation gives CATSPDRAGNTIYF. This chain uses TRBV15 with TRBJ1-3; 7 nucleotides match TRBD1. With V trimmed by 6 bases and J by 2 bases, 4 bases remained unmatched. Germline V CDR1 and CDR2: LNHNV, YYDKDF (reference sequence). The CDR3 contains 14 residues.

The V gene is TRBV11-3, the J gene TRBJ2-2; 7 nucleotides line up with TRBD1. Losses at the gene ends were 5 bases for V and 0 bases for J; bases not matched to a gene: 6. The CDR3 is 16 residues long. Germline assignment: CDR1 SGHNT and CDR2 YENEEA. CDR3 sequence: CASSPGQIANTGELFF. In DNA, the CDR3 is TGTGCCAGCAGCCCGGGACAGATAGCGAACACCGGGGAGCTGTTTTTT.

This rearrangement joins TRBV7-2 to TRBJ1-5; TRBD1 might be the D (5 bases). There are 15 residues in the CDR3. Germline CDR1 and CDR2: SGHTA and FQGNSA. V was pared by 4 bases and J by 2 bases, with 12 bases between. CDR3 loop: CASSWSGGGNQPQHF. The CDR3 DNA reads as TGTGCCAGCAGCTGGTCGGGGGGGGGCAATCAGCCCCAGCATTTT.

The gene calls are TRBV7-2 and TRBJ2-7; TRBD2 matches at 8 bases. V shed 9 bases and J 0 bases; nucleotides not matched to a gene: 10. The germline CDR1 and CDR2 sequences are SGHTA and FQGNSA. CDR3 length: 15 residues. CDR3 residues: CASRFGREASYEQYF. Written as DNA, the CDR3 is TGTGCCAGTAGGTTTGGGCGGGAGGCCTCCTACGAGCAGTACTTC.

The rearrangement joins TRBV15 to TRBJ2-1; D is unresolved. Germline CDR1 reads LNHNV; CDR2 reads YYDKDF (reference sequence). The CDR3 consists of 11 residues. V lost 4 bases, J lost 3 bases, and 1 base lay in between. CDR3 sequence reads: CATSNYNEQFF. The CDR3, as DNA: TGTGCCACCAGCAACTACAATGAGCAGTTCTTC.

This chain uses TRBV6-1 with TRBJ1-5, with D possibly being TRBD1 (6 bases). Germline CDR1 MNHNS, CDR2 SASEGT. Deletions cut 2 bases from V and 3 bases from J, with 11 bases between. The length of the CDR3 is 15 residues. CDR3 DNA: TGTGCCAGCAGTGAAAGCCAGGGGCTCAATCAGCCCCAGCATTTT. Residues: CASSESQGLNQPQHF.

The chain combines TRBV4-2 with TRBJ2-7, with 7 bases identical to TRBD2. Trimming at V came to 0 bases and at J to 4 bases, leaving 3 bases not matched to a gene. The germline V gene has CDR1 LGHNA and CDR2 YNFKEQ. The CDR3 length is 14 residues. CDR3 in amino acids: CASSQDTSVYEQYF. Written as DNA, the CDR3 is TGTGCCAGCAGCCAAGATACTAGCGTATACGAGCAGTACTTC.

The V and J genes are TRBV6-5 and TRBJ1-3; TRBD1 is a possible D gene (5 bases). CDR1 and CDR2 from the germline V gene are MNHEY and SVGAGI. Deletions cut 4 bases from V and 7 bases from J, with 8 bases between. The CDR3 extends over 12 amino acids. The CDR3: CASSSPGNTIYF. For the CDR3, the DNA is TGTGCCAGCAGTTCCCCAGGGAACACCATATATTTT.

This chain uses TRBV27 with TRBJ1-2; D ambiguous. CDR3 length equals 18 residues. Germline CDR1 reads MNHEY; CDR2 reads SMNVEV (reference sequence). V was cut by 3 bases and J by 3 bases, with 23 bases left in between. The CDR3 loop is CASSFLMPPRKVYYGYTF. CDR3 nucleotide sequence: TGTGCCAGCAGTTTTCTCATGCCCCCAAGGAAGGTTTACTATGGCTACACCTTC.

V usage is TRBV6-1 and J usage is TRBJ2-1; 9 positions match TRBD2. Per germline, CDR1 MNHNS and CDR2 SASEGT. CDR3 length: 15 residues. V lost 2 bases and J lost 9; bases outside the gene matches: 8. CDR3 in amino acids: CASSESSSGNREQFF. Written as DNA, the CDR3 is TGTGCCAGCAGTGAAAGCTCTAGCGGGAATCGTGAGCAGTTCTTC.

The CDR3 DNA follows: TGTGCCAGCAGTTTAAGGACAGGGGGGGTGGAGACCCAGTACTTC. This encodes CASSLRTGGVETQYF. The rearrangement links TRBV27 to TRBJ2-5; the match to TRBD1 covers 10 bases. The J segment lost 5 bases and the V segment lost 2 bases, leaving 5 bases of the junction unmatched. This CDR3 contains 15 residues. Germline-derived CDR1 and CDR2 are MNHEY and SMNVEV (reference sequence).

The J gene is TRBJ1-1, the V gene TRBV28, with TRBD1 matching over 9 bases. V lost 3 bases to trimming and J lost 6 bases; unmatched junction nucleotides: 11. The CDR3 totals 16 residues. Germline values: CDR1 MDHEN, CDR2 SYDVKM. CDR3 sequence reads: CASSFGTGTSRAEAFF. The CDR3 nucleotides are TGTGCCAGCAGTTTCGGGACAGGGACTTCCAGGGCTGAAGCTTTCTTT.

The table lists this clone with a count of one. The chain joins TRBV2 to TRBJ2-6; D is undetermined. The V and J ends lost 7 bases and 4 bases respectively, with 11 bases between them. Germline CDR1 SNHLY, CDR2 FYNNEI. The CDR3 has 14 residues. This CDR3 reads CASTTPRGANVLTF. CDR3 nucleotide sequence: TGTGCCAGCACCACCCCGAGGGGGGCCAACGTCCTGACTTTC.

This sequence joins TRBV4-1 and TRBJ2-6; D is undetermined. The V gene lost 0 bases and the J gene lost 0 bases, with 6 bases spanning the gap. CDR3 length: 16 amino acids. The germline CDR1 and CDR2 sequences are MGHRA and YSYEKL. The CDR3 here is CASSQDDASGANVLTF. DNA of the CDR3: TGCGCCAGCAGCCAAGATGACGCCTCTGGGGCCAACGTCCTGACTTTC.

V usage is TRBV6-4 and J usage is TRBJ2-6, with D uncertain. The CDR3 consists of 15 residues. The germline V and J ends were trimmed by 4 bases and 0 bases, with 7 bases remaining between them. Germline loops: CDR1 MRHNA, CDR2 SNTAGT. CDR3 protein: CASSALSSGANVLTF. In DNA form, the CDR3 reads TGTGCCAGCAGTGCCCTTAGCTCTGGGGCCAACGTCCTGACTTTC.

The chain links TRBV7-8 to TRBJ1-5; 10 bases line up with TRBD1. J lost 3 bases, V lost 4 bases, and 6 bases had no gene match. Germline V gene sequence: CDR1 SGHVS, CDR2 FQNEAQ. This CDR3 comprises 16 residues. CDR3 region: CASSSGTGANNQPQHF. CDR3 sequence (DNA): TGTGCCAGCAGCTCCGGGACAGGGGCGAACAATCAGCCCCAGCATTTT.

The chain couples TRBV28 to TRBJ1-2, with D hard to call. This CDR3 has 11 residues. V lost 3 bases and J 8 bases, leaving 7 bases between the germline ends. Germline V gives CDR1 MDHEN, CDR2 SYDVKM. CDR3 sequence (DNA): TGTGCCAGCAGTTTTACGCTAGGCTACACCTTC. Its protein is CASSFTLGYTF.

CDR3 coding DNA: TGTGCCAGCAGCAAAAGGGCAGGGGACCCCTTCTCCTACAATGAGCAGTTCTTC. It codes for CASSKRAGDPFSYNEQFF. The chain employs TRBV11-3 and TRBJ2-1; possible D gene TRBD1, 6 bases. CDR1 is SGHNT and CDR2 is YENEEA in the germline V gene. Trimming removed 5 bases from V and 0 bases from J, with 20 bases in between. The CDR3 has 18 amino acids.

The CDR3 loop reads CASTRVRSSTEAFF. The DNA of the CDR3 is TGTGCCAGCACCCGGGTAAGGTCATCCACTGAAGCTTTCTTT. V gene TRBV28 combines with J gene TRBJ1-1, with unresolved D. This CDR3 comprises 14 residues. V lost 7 bases and J 4 bases, leaving 16 bases between the germline ends. Germline values: CDR1 MDHEN, CDR2 SYDVKM.

This chain links TRBV10-3 with TRBJ1-2; 8 nucleotides line up with TRBD1. In germline, CDR1 is ENHRY, CDR2 SYGVKD. Unmatched junction bases numbered 8, after V lost 3 bases and J lost 8 bases. This CDR3 is built from 14 residues. The chain's CDR3 is CAISEGDRGYGYTF. The CDR3 nucleotides are TGTGCCATCAGTGAAGGCGACAGGGGTTACGGCTACACCTTC.

This clone showed up just a few times. The chain couples TRBV5-1 to TRBJ1-2, with D perhaps matching TRBD1 (6 bases). CDR1 SGHRS and CDR2 YFSETQ come from the germline V gene. The CDR3 contains 16 residues. V was shortened by 4 bases and J by 6 bases, with 22 bases between the two germline ends. The CDR3 loop is CASSPTGWGTFDGYTF. CDR3 sequence (DNA): TGCGCCAGCAGCCCAACAGGGTGGGGGACTTTCGATGGCTACACCTTC.

This chain connects TRBV19 to TRBJ2-1; TRBD2 aligns across 9 bases. The CDR3 sequence is 14 residues long. J gave up 4 bases and V 8 bases, and 6 bases lay outside the gene matches. Germline-derived CDR1 and CDR2 are LNHDA and SQIVND (reference sequence). CDR3 nucleotide sequence: TGTGCCAGTTGGGCGGGAGGGTATTACAATGAGCAGTTCTTC. Amino acid sequence: CASWAGGYYNEQFF. Full variable domain (outside the CDR3, taken from reference TRBV19 and TRBJ2-1): DGGITQSPKYLFRKEGQNVTLSCEQNLNHDAMYWYRQDPGQGLRLIYYSQIVNDFQKGDIAEGYSVSREKKESFPLTVTSAQKNPTAFYLCASWAGGYYNEQFFGPGTRLTVL.

The chain has TRBV30 and TRBJ1-2; D not certain. CDR1 and CDR2 (germline): GTSNPN, SVGIG (reference sequence). Trimming took 0 bases from V and 7 from J, leaving 12 bases between them. CDR3 size: 13 residues. This CDR3 reads CAWSVYKGSGYTF. In DNA form, the CDR3 reads TGTGCCTGGAGTGTATATAAGGGAAGTGGCTACACCTTC.

The V gene is TRBV10-3, the J gene TRBJ2-7; 7 bases are shared with TRBD1. V lost 3 bases, J lost 5 bases, and 7 bases stayed unmatched. This CDR3 region has 14 residues. Germline V gene sequence: CDR1 ENHRY, CDR2 SYGVKD. The CDR3 loop reads CAISDRGSRDEQYF. As DNA, the CDR3 is TGTGCCATCAGTGACAGGGGGAGTCGAGACGAGCAGTACTTC.

This clone was recorded at least ten times. This rearrangement joins TRBV6-1 to TRBJ1-2; unclear D gene. The V and J ends lost 5 bases and 1 base respectively, with 14 bases between them. Looked up from germline, CDR1 is MNHNS and CDR2 is SASEGT. The CDR3 extends over 15 amino acids. The CDR3 is CASSPGPLINYGYTF. In DNA form, the CDR3 reads TGTGCCAGCAGTCCTGGACCACTAATTAACTATGGCTACACCTTC.

This clone appeared a few times. This sequence joins TRBV27 and TRBJ1-2, with D unresolved. The germline CDR1 and CDR2 sequences are MNHEY and SMNVEV (reference sequence). V lost 5 bases and J lost 6, with 16 bases in between. The CDR3 loop spans 14 amino acids. The CDR3: CASSPYRDQHGYTF. In nucleotides, the CDR3 is TGTGCCAGCAGTCCCTACCGGGATCAACATGGCTACACCTTC.

The chain carries TRBV7-2 and TRBJ1-1; D remains unclear. Trimming left V 2 bases short and J 4 bases short, with 5 bases between. Germline CDR1 and CDR2: SGHTA and FQGNSA. The CDR3 is made up of 12 amino acids. CDR3 protein: CASSLYSTEAFF. CDR3 nucleotides: TGTGCCAGCAGCTTATACAGCACTGAAGCTTTCTTT.